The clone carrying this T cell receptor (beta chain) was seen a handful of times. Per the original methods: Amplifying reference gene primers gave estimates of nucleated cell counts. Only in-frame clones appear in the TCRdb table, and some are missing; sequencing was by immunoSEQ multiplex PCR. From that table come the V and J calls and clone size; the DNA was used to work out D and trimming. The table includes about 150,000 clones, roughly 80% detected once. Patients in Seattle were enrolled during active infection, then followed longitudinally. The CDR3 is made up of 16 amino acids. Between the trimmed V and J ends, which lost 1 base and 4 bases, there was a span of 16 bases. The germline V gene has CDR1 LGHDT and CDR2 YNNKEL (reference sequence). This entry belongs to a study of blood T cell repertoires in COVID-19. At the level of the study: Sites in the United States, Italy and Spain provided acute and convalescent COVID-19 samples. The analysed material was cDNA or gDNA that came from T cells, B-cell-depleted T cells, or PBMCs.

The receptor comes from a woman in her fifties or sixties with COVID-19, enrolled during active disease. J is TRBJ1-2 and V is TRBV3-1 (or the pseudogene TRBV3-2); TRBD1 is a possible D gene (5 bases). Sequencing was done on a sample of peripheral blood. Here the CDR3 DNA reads TGTGCCAGCAGCCAAGGGGACTTGGGGCAGGTCTATGGCTACACCTTC. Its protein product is CASSQGDLGQVYGYTF.